This TCR beta chain was observed in a study of CD8+CD57+ T cells in acquired aplastic anemia. Background on the study: CD4+ and CD8+ cells, once sorted, gave DNA averaging about 3 ug. Notes on the study in general: Both patients and controls carried the same twenty-nine CD8+ CDR3 sequences.

Both TCR beta VDJ combination and CDR3 sequence profiling were carried out. Genomic DNA was the template for this profiling. MiXCR was run by TCRdb on the reads, yielding one entry per CDR3 protein. The table includes roughly 170,000 distinct CDR3 sequences, about 44% detected once. This clonotype was recorded many times. What it recognizes is unknown. This CDR3 region has 15 residues. Germline V gene data show CDR1 as SGDLS and CDR2 as YYNGEE. Trimming pared 4 bases from V and 0 bases from J, leaving 10 bases between. Those patients picked for sequencing had displayed CD8+CD57+ cell expansion on flow cytometry. Every patient presented with severe acquired aplastic anemia. Therapy had not been given to patients before blood sampling.

The sample consisted of sorted CD4+, CD8+, or CD8+CD57+ T cells (not recorded which) from PBMCs. V and J are TRBV9 and TRBJ1-4; no definite D call. The source is a human donor with aplastic anemia. Here the CDR3 reads CASSPRVATNEKLFF. The CDR3, as DNA: TGTGCCAGCAGCCCGAGGGTTGCAACTAATGAAAAACTGTTTTTT.